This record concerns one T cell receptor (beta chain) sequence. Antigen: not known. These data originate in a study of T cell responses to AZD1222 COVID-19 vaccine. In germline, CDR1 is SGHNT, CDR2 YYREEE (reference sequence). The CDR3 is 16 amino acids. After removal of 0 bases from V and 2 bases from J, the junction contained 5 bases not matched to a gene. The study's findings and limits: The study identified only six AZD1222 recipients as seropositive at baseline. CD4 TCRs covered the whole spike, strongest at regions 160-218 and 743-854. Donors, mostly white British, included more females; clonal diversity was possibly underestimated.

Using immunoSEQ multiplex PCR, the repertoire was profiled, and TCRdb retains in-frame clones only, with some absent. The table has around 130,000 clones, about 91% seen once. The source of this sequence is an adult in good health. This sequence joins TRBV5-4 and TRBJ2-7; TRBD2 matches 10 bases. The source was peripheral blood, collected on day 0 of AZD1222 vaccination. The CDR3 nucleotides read TGTGCCAGCAGCTTGGTGTCTAGCGGGAGTCCCTACGAGCAGTACTTC. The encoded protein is CASSLVSSGSPYEQYF.